This T cell receptor (beta chain) was recorded in a study of blood T cell repertoires in COVID-19. Overall study context: Samples representing acute and convalescent COVID-19 were sourced from the United States, Italy and Spain. Sample material is recorded as cDNA or gDNA derived from T cells, B-cell-depleted T cells, or PBMCs.

Authors' processing steps: Reference gene primer amplification yielded estimated nucleated cell counts. Here immunoSEQ multiplex PCR was the method, and the copy in TCRdb shows in-frame clones only, minus some. Clone size and the V and J calls come from that table; the DNA yielded D and trimming. The sample lists approximately 89,000 clones; roughly 80% were seen once. This clone was seen just once. This sequence originates from a woman aged 70 to 79 with active or convalescent COVID-19. Sequencing input: peripheral blood.

CDR3 in DNA: TGTGCCAGCAGTCAGTATCAGCCCCAGCATTTT. Translation: CASSQYQPQHF. This chain connects TRBV6-5 to TRBJ1-5; no clear D. V lost 5 bases to trimming and J lost 5 bases, with 4 bases between them. The CDR3 runs to 11 residues. Germline values: CDR1 MNHEY, CDR2 SVGAGI.